The 15 T cell receptor beta chains in this list originate from one sample, sequenced in a study of blood T cell repertoires in COVID-19. Clones were sequenced by immunoSEQ multiplex PCR, and TCRdb holds only the in-frame ones, with some missing. The data show fewer than 350,000 clones, with 88% seen just once and roughly 9.1% held by the top ten. Sequencing was carried out using peripheral blood. These receptors were taken from a man younger than 35 with active or convalescent COVID-19.

The chain is built from TRBV7-9 and TRBJ1-6; possibly TRBD1 for D (5 bases). V gave up 5 bases and J gave up 14 bases, with 13 bases separating them. The CDR3 has 12 amino acids. The germline V gene encodes CDR1 SEHNR and CDR2 FQNEAQ (reference sequence). The CDR3 DNA follows: TGTGCCAGCAGCCTATCCCCAGGGTCCCTCCACTTT. Translation gives CASSLSPGSLHF.

This clone was counted only a few times. The V call is TRBV7-9, the J call TRBJ1-1; the D gene is possibly TRBD1 (5 bases). Germline CDR1 and CDR2: SEHNR and FQNEAQ (reference sequence). This CDR3 is built from 13 residues. Between the trimmed V and J ends, which lost 6 bases and 7 bases, there was a span of 15 bases. The CDR3 DNA follows: TGTGCCAGCAGTCCGGACAAAATTGGTGAAGCTTTCTTT. Protein sequence: CASSPDKIGEAFF.

The chain recombines TRBV5-8 with TRBJ1-5; D is possibly TRBD1 (6 bases). V was shortened by 4 bases and J by 13 bases, with 24 bases between the two germline ends. This CDR3 is 15 amino acids long. Germline values: CDR1 SGHTS, CDR2 YDEGEE. The DNA of the CDR3 is TGTGCCAGCAGCCTGGCCGCTACAGGGACGTTACATCAGCATTTT. Its translation is CASSLAATGTLHQHF.

The chain links TRBV7-6 to TRBJ1-3; D not certain. Trimming removed 1 base from V and 0 bases from J, with 7 bases in between. This CDR3 comprises 15 residues. Germline loops: CDR1 SGHVS, CDR2 FNYEAQ. CDR3 sequence: CASSLEASSGNTIYF. The CDR3 DNA follows: TGTGCCAGCAGCTTAGAAGCGAGCTCTGGAAACACCATATATTTT.

This clone has a handful of counts. This chain joins TRBV19 and TRBJ1-6, with 10 bases aligning to TRBD1. V trimming: 7 bases; J trimming: 10 bases; junction bases outside the gene matches: 10. The CDR3 is 15 amino acids. Germline V gene data show CDR1 as LNHDA and CDR2 as SQIVND (reference sequence). CDR3 nucleotide sequence: TGTGCCAGTACCACGGGACAGGGGAACAGATCACCCCTCCACTTT. Protein sequence: CASTTGQGNRSPLHF.

The V call is TRBV6-6, the J call TRBJ2-4; D is ambiguous. There are 11 residues in the CDR3. Germline-derived CDR1 and CDR2 are MNHNY and SVGAGI (reference sequence). Trimming cost V 6 bases and J 9 bases, with 9 bases left between them. The CDR3 is CASSPPGIQYF. CDR3 in DNA: TGTGCCAGCAGCCCCCCGGGCATTCAGTACTTC.

The rearrangement links TRBV10-3 to TRBJ1-2; 7 bases map to TRBD1. J was trimmed by 4 bases and V by 3 bases; bases with no gene match: 5. CDR1 is ENHRY, CDR2 SYGVKD, per germline. The CDR3 loop spans 14 amino acids. The CDR3 sequence is CAISEVAGGYGYTF. The CDR3 DNA follows: TGTGCCATCAGTGAAGTTGCAGGGGGCTATGGCTACACCTTC.

The chain is built from TRBV4-1 and TRBJ2-2; D is possibly TRBD1 (6 bases). The germline CDR1 and CDR2 sequences are MGHRA and YSYEKL. V was cut by 6 bases and J by 1 base, with 9 bases left in between. The length of the CDR3 is 14 residues. The CDR3, as DNA: TGCGCCAGCAGATTACAGGGGAACACCGGGGAGCTGTTTTTT. Translated: CASRLQGNTGELFF.

This clone was observed a few times. The V call is TRBV11-2, the J call TRBJ1-1, with D perhaps matching TRBD1 (5 bases). Trimming shortened V by 0 bases and J by 5 bases, and 7 bases separated the two germline ends. The CDR3 sequence is 13 residues long. Germline CDR1 and CDR2: SGHAT and FQNNGV. This CDR3 is CASSLEGTTEAFF. The CDR3 region has the DNA TGTGCCAGCAGCTTAGAGGGGACTACTGAAGCTTTCTTT.

V gene TRBV29-1 combines with J gene TRBJ2-7; possibly TRBD2 for D (5 bases). The CDR3 extends over 13 amino acids. Germline CDR1 SQVTM, CDR2 ANQGSEA. The V end lost 6 bases, the J end lost 2 bases, and 14 bases lay between the germline ends. Written as DNA, the CDR3 is TGCAGCGTCGCCGCAGCGGTCCCCTACGAGCAGTACTTC. This translates into CSVAAAVPYEQYF.

Here the CDR3 reads CASSLGQGADTQYF. The CDR3 DNA follows: TGTGCCAGCAGCTTGGGACAGGGTGCAGATACGCAGTATTTT. V gene TRBV11-2 combines with J gene TRBJ2-3; 9 nucleotides line up with TRBD1. Unmatched junction bases numbered 2, after V lost 3 bases and J lost 4 bases. Germline V gives CDR1 SGHAT, CDR2 FQNNGV. This CDR3 has 14 residues.

The DNA of the CDR3 is TGTGCCAGCAGCTTCGGGGACATCTACGAGCAGTACTTC. Translation: CASSFGDIYEQYF. The chain joins TRBV7-9 to TRBJ2-7, with a weak D call TRBD1 (6 bases). Germline CDR1 is SEHNR and CDR2 is FQNEAQ (reference sequence). Trimming pared 3 bases from V and 3 bases from J, leaving 9 bases between. The CDR3 totals 13 residues.

The chain couples TRBV7-6 to TRBJ1-1, with D perhaps matching TRBD1 (6 bases). The V and J ends lost 1 base and 10 bases respectively, with 13 bases between them. Looked up from germline, CDR1 is SGHVS and CDR2 is FNYEAQ. The CDR3 is made up of 13 amino acids. DNA for the CDR3: TGTGCCAGCAGCTTAGTAGAGGGGGAGGGAGCTTTCTTT. It specifies CASSLVEGEGAFF.

This clone was detected once. This rearrangement joins TRBV29-1 to TRBJ1-2, with D perhaps matching TRBD1 (5 bases). From germline, CDR1 is SQVTM and CDR2 ANQGSEA. V lost 2 bases to trimming and J lost 8 bases, with 12 bases between them. This CDR3 comprises 12 residues. CDR3 sequence reads: CSVERQGRGYTF. As DNA, the CDR3 is TGCAGCGTTGAACGCCAGGGTCGGGGCTACACCTTC. The whole variable domain, remainder taken from reference TRBV29-1 and TRBJ1-2, is SAVISQKPSRDICQRGTSLTIQCQVDSQVTMMFWYRQQPGQSLTLIATANQGSEATYESGFVIDKFPISRPNLTFSTLTVSNMSPEDSSIYLCSVERQGRGYTFGSGTRLTVV.

This chain joins TRBV6-1 and TRBJ1-6; D is unclear. Between the trimmed V and J ends, which lost 2 bases and 1 base, there was a span of 3 bases. CDR3 length: 14 residues. Germline V gene data show CDR1 as MNHNS and CDR2 as SASEGT. CDR3 loop: CASSELSYNSPLHF. DNA of the CDR3: TGTGCCAGCAGTGAACTATCCTATAATTCACCCCTCCACTTT.